The 10 T cell receptor beta chains listed next were all sequenced from one sample in a study of shared clonotypes between healthy human individuals. Clones were read by immunoSEQ multiplex PCR, and TCRdb kept only the in-frame ones, dropping some. The repertoire has about 2.4 million clones, around nine tenths of them found once; the top ten carry under 0.15%. The sample comprised naive CD4+ T cells sorted from blood. Noted subset: CD45RA+ positively selected. Receptors originate from a man aged 18 to 30 in good health.

The rearrangement uses TRBV19 and TRBJ2-5, with D perhaps TRBD2 (5 bases). The J call may be faulty, since TRBJ2-7 better matches the DNA end. The CDR3 runs 15 residues. Germline V gene data show CDR1 as LNHDA and CDR2 as SQIVND (reference sequence). The CDR3 coding sequence is TGTGCCAGTAGCACTCAAGGACTCAGCTCCTACGAGCAGTACTTC. It is translated as CASSTQGLSSYEQYF.

Details on this clone: Within the sample, other DNA sequences also encode this same CDR3. The genes are TRBV7-2 and TRBJ2-1, with unresolved D. The CDR3 extends over 13 amino acids. Per germline, CDR1 SGHTA and CDR2 FQGNSA. V was clipped by 2 bases and J by 4 bases, with 6 bases between them. CDR3 DNA: TGTGCCAGCAGCTTAACCAGTTACAATGAGCAGTTCTTC. This sequence encodes CASSLTSYNEQFF.

The V gene is TRBV5-1, the J gene TRBJ2-3; D could derive from TRBD1 or TRBD2 (5 bases each). V lost 2 bases and J 3 bases, leaving 10 bases between the germline ends. Germline values: CDR1 SGHRS, CDR2 YFSETQ. The CDR3 has 14 amino acids. The DNA for the CDR3 is TGCGCCAGCAGCTTACAGGCGGGTACAGATACGCAGTATTTT. Translation: CASSLQAGTDTQYF.

A word on this clone: Different DNA sequences within this sample yield the same CDR3. The chain is built from TRBV19 and TRBJ2-7, with TRBD2 as a possible D gene (6 bases). Germline CDR1 reads LNHDA; CDR2 reads SQIVND (reference sequence). The CDR3 extends over 14 amino acids. Between the trimmed V and J ends, which lost 2 bases and 0 bases, there was a span of 8 bases. CDR3 DNA sequence: TGTGCCAGTAGTATACGGGGGAGCTCCTACGAGCAGTACTTC. It translates to CASSIRGSSYEQYF.

The V call is TRBV6-5, the J call TRBJ1-2; unclear D gene. This CDR3 has 12 residues. Trimming removed 10 bases at V and 11 bases at J, with 20 bases between. Germline CDR1 is MNHEY and CDR2 is SVGAGI. The CDR3 DNA sequence: TGTGCCACCCCGGACGGTATTATGGGGTACACCTTC. It is translated as CATPDGIMGYTF.

This clone has only one observation. The chain recombines TRBV5-6 with TRBJ1-2, with 7 bases lining up with TRBD1. CDR1 and CDR2 from the germline V gene are SGHDT and YYEEEE. CDR3 length equals 15 residues. V shed 4 bases and J 4 bases; nucleotides not matched to a gene: 10. In DNA, the CDR3 is TGTGCCAGCAGCGGTCAGGGGGGGCTCGCCTATGGCTACACCTTC. Encoded protein: CASSGQGGLAYGYTF.

The chain employs TRBV5-1 and TRBJ2-3, with D possibly TRBD2 on 6 matching bases. V lost 2 bases to trimming and J lost 0 bases, with 13 bases between them. The CDR3 consists of 16 residues. Per the germline V gene, CDR1 is SGHRS and CDR2 is YFSETQ. The CDR3 region has the DNA TGCGCCAGCAGCTTAATTCGGGACTCGAGCACAGATACGCAGTATTTT. This codes for CASSLIRDSSTDTQYF.

V usage is TRBV9 and J usage is TRBJ2-5; 7 nucleotides line up with TRBD2. Germline V gives CDR1 SGDLS, CDR2 YYNGEE. V shed 0 bases, J shed 2 bases, and the junction held 7 bases outside the gene matches. CDR3 length equals 16 residues. The CDR3 region is CASSVGPSGKQETQYF. The CDR3 DNA sequence: TGTGCCAGCAGCGTAGGTCCTAGCGGAAAACAAGAGACCCAGTACTTC.

In this sample, this clone turned up once. The rearrangement joins TRBV5-5 to TRBJ2-7; D not resolved. The CDR3 runs 13 residues. Germline V gives CDR1 SGHKS, CDR2 YYEKEE (reference sequence). V was clipped by 4 bases and J by 1 base, with 9 bases between them. The CDR3 here is CASSPLASYEQYF. The CDR3 DNA is TGTGCCAGCAGCCCCCTCGCATCCTACGAGCAGTACTTC.

The chain carries TRBV19 and TRBJ2-5; the D gene is possibly TRBD1 (6 bases). V lost 6 bases to trimming and J lost 5 bases, with 19 bases between them. This CDR3 is 15 amino acids long. Germline V gene data show CDR1 as LNHDA and CDR2 as SQIVND (reference sequence). The CDR3 nucleotides read TGTGCCAGTAGCGACCTACTTACAGGGATTGAGACCCAGTACTTC. Its translation: CASSDLLTGIETQYF.